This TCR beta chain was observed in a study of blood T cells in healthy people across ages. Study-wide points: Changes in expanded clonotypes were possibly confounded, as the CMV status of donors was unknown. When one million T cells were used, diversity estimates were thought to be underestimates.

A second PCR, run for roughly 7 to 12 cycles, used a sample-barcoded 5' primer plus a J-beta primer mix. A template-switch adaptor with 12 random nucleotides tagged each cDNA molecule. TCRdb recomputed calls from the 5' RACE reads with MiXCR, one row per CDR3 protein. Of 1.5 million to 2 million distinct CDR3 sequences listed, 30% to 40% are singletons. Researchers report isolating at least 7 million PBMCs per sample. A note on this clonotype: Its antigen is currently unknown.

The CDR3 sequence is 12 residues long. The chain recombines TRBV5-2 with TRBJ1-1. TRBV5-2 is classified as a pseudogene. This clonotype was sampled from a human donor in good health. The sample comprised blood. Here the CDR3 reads CASKGEFEGAFF. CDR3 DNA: TGTGCCAGCAAAGGAGAGTTCGAGGGAGCTTTCTTT.